The rows below give T cell receptor beta chains drawn from one sample of a study of control samples from healthy donors and cancer patients. The repertoire was sequenced with immunoSEQ multiplex PCR; TCRdb's copy has only in-frame clones and lacks some. The data show about 69,000 clones, roughly 82% seen once. Specimen: PBMCs. These receptors were taken from a woman aged 50 to 60 with lung cancer. Both conserved end residues are trimmed from each CDR3. D genes are given only for firm matches.

V gene: TRBV18
J gene: TRBJ1-2
D gene: -
CDR3 protein: ASSPGKGDGYT

V gene: TRBV4-3
J gene: TRBJ2-1
D gene: TRBD1
CDR3 protein: ASSQDRTGTGIVHEQF

V gene: TRBV7-2
J gene: TRBJ2-3
D gene: -
CDR3 protein: ASSLGPATDTQY

V gene: TRBV7-3
J gene: TRBJ2-5
D gene: TRBD2
CDR3 protein: ASSLLPLTGGQETQY

V gene: TRBV18
J gene: TRBJ2-1
D gene: TRBD2
CDR3 protein: ASSLSGGAEQF

V gene: TRBV5-1
J gene: TRBJ1-1
D gene: TRBD1
CDR3 protein: ASSIPTGGTEAF

V gene: TRBV7-9
J gene: TRBJ1-1
D gene: -
CDR3 protein: ASSPVRVYTEAF

V gene: TRBV28
J gene: TRBJ1-6
D gene: -
CDR3 protein: ASRPTRSYNSPLH

V gene: TRBV19
J gene: TRBJ2-2
D gene: -
CDR3 protein: ATRRGALTGELF

V gene: TRBV6-6
J gene: TRBJ1-5
D gene: -
CDR3 protein: ASKVPGSNQPQH

V gene: TRBV6-6
J gene: TRBJ2-7
D gene: TRBD1
CDR3 protein: ASRLTPGQTLYEQY

V gene: TRBV19
J gene: TRBJ2-5
D gene: -
CDR3 protein: ASSIFFGETQY

V gene: TRBV6-5
J gene: TRBJ2-2
D gene: -
CDR3 protein: ASSRDIGTGELF

V gene: TRBV18
J gene: TRBJ1-3
D gene: -
CDR3 protein: ASSSYTGTGNTIY

V gene: TRBV28
J gene: TRBJ1-2
D gene: -
CDR3 protein: ASSRPVITPNLGYT

V gene: TRBV12-5
J gene: TRBJ2-1
D gene: -
CDR3 protein: ASGLDLAIYNEQF

V gene: TRBV2
J gene: TRBJ2-5
D gene: TRBD1
CDR3 protein: ASSIVQGSETQY

V gene: TRBV12-3/TRBV12-4
J gene: TRBJ1-1
D gene: -
CDR3 protein: ASSPLLRSAF

V gene: TRBV2
J gene: TRBJ1-1
D gene: -
CDR3 protein: ASRLIQGFSEAF

V gene: TRBV28
J gene: TRBJ1-3
D gene: -
CDR3 protein: ASCAPTGGNTIY

V gene: TRBV6-2/TRBV6-3
J gene: TRBJ1-1
D gene: -
CDR3 protein: ASSYSRGDTEAF

V gene: TRBV3-1/TRBV3-2
J gene: TRBJ1-2
D gene: -
CDR3 protein: ASSQGPNYGYT

V gene: TRBV2
J gene: TRBJ1-1
D gene: -
CDR3 protein: ASSGQGSEAF

V gene: TRBV4-3
J gene: TRBJ1-1
D gene: -
CDR3 protein: ASSQDRTNTEAF

V gene: TRBV27
J gene: TRBJ1-5
D gene: -
CDR3 protein: ASSLWGSNQPQH

V gene: TRBV24-1
J gene: TRBJ2-5
D gene: TRBD2
CDR3 protein: ATSGGKETQY

V gene: TRBV9
J gene: TRBJ2-1
D gene: TRBD2
CDR3 protein: ASSSNPRLAGNNEQF

V gene: TRBV15
J gene: TRBJ1-1
D gene: TRBD1
CDR3 protein: ATSRDYRGDTEAF

V gene: TRBV5-4
J gene: TRBJ1-5
D gene: -
CDR3 protein: ASSDLDQPQH

V gene: TRBV7-2
J gene: TRBJ2-1
D gene: -
CDR3 protein: ASSLGRGGYNEQF

V gene: TRBV6-2/TRBV6-3
J gene: TRBJ1-1
D gene: -
CDR3 protein: ASSSTAGNTEAF

V gene: TRBV6-6
J gene: TRBJ1-3
D gene: -
CDR3 protein: ASSSPDRLGNTIY

V gene: TRBV5-1
J gene: TRBJ2-5
D gene: -
CDR3 protein: ASSSGWDSPRETQY

V gene: TRBV6-1
J gene: TRBJ1-5
D gene: -
CDR3 protein: ASSEGVSSNQPQH

V gene: TRBV18
J gene: TRBJ1-5
D gene: TRBD1
CDR3 protein: ASRLGTGGDQPQH

V gene: TRBV13
J gene: TRBJ1-4
D gene: TRBD1
CDR3 protein: ASSPTGATTNEKLF

V gene: TRBV7-8
J gene: TRBJ2-5
D gene: TRBD1
CDR3 protein: ASSFDRAETQY

V gene: TRBV5-1
J gene: TRBJ1-5
D gene: -
CDR3 protein: ASSPTGGGNQPQH

V gene: TRBV13
J gene: TRBJ2-5
D gene: TRBD2
CDR3 protein: ASSLKGSGGRETQY

V gene: TRBV12-3/TRBV12-4
J gene: TRBJ1-2
D gene: TRBD1
CDR3 protein: ASRAGGTYGYT

V gene: TRBV10-2
J gene: TRBJ1-1
D gene: TRBD1
CDR3 protein: ASNGQGAGTEAF

V gene: TRBV19
J gene: TRBJ1-1
D gene: -
CDR3 protein: ASSIGAGRWNTEAF

V gene: TRBV28
J gene: TRBJ1-1
D gene: TRBD1
CDR3 protein: ASIAGGPNTEAF

V gene: TRBV5-1
J gene: TRBJ2-5
D gene: -
CDR3 protein: ASSFLGGQETQY

V gene: TRBV5-1
J gene: TRBJ2-7
D gene: TRBD2
CDR3 protein: ASSLTSGYEQY

V gene: TRBV30
J gene: TRBJ1-5
D gene: -
CDR3 protein: AWTPGLGSNQPQH

V gene: TRBV14
J gene: TRBJ1-3
D gene: -
CDR3 protein: ASSQMGGSSGNTIY

V gene: TRBV6-1
J gene: TRBJ1-2
D gene: -
CDR3 protein: ASSEATVWDGYT

V gene: TRBV15
J gene: TRBJ2-1
D gene: -
CDR3 protein: ATSNVNEQF

V gene: TRBV7-2
J gene: TRBJ1-2
D gene: TRBD1
CDR3 protein: ASSLRDRGSYGYT

V gene: TRBV5-4
J gene: TRBJ1-3
D gene: TRBD1
CDR3 protein: ASSPTLAGQGISGNTIY

V gene: TRBV6-5
J gene: TRBJ2-7
D gene: TRBD1
CDR3 protein: ASSLGDSSDEQY